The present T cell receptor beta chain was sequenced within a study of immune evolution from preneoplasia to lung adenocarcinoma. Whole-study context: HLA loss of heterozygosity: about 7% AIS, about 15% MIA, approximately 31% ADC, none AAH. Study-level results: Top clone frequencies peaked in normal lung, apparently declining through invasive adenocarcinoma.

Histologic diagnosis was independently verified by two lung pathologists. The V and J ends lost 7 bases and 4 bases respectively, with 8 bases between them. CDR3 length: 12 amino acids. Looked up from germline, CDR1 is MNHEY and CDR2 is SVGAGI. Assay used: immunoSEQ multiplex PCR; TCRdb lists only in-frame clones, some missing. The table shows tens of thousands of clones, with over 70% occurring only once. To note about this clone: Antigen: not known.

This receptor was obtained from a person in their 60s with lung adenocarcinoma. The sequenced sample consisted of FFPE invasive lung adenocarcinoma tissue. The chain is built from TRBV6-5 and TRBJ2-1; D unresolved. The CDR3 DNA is TGTGCCAGCATCTCTGGATACAATGAGCAGTTCTTC. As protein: CASISGYNEQFF.